A single sample gave rise to the 15 T cell receptor beta chains below, sequenced in a study of cytomegalovirus exposure and HLA in healthy donors. Primers included in the PCR were 60 Vbeta and 13 Jbeta primers. TCRdb's table, derived via immunoSEQ multiplex PCR, lists solely in-frame clones and lacks some. The table shows about 91,000 clones, with approximately 86% occurring only once. The sequenced sample was PBMCs. These receptor sequences come from a man aged 30-40 years in good health and CMV-seropositive.

This clone was detected a few times. V is TRBV5-1 and J is TRBJ2-2; 13 nucleotides line up with TRBD2. The germline gives CDR1 SGHRS, CDR2 YFSETQ. This CDR3 is 15 amino acids long. The V segment lost 4 bases and the J segment 5 bases; nucleotides outside the gene matches: 2. CDR3 sequence (DNA): TGCGCCAGCAGCGTGGGACTAGCGGGAACCGGGGAGCTGTTTTTT. Its translation is CASSVGLAGTGELFF.

The chain combines TRBV27 with TRBJ2-7, with 7 bases that match TRBD1. CDR1 MNHEY and CDR2 SMNVEV come from the germline V gene (reference sequence). V lost 6 bases to trimming and J lost 2 bases; unmatched junction nucleotides: 7. This CDR3 is built from 14 residues. CDR3 sequence reads: CASRSTGLPYEQYF. In nucleotides, the CDR3 is TGTGCCAGCAGATCGACAGGGCTACCCTACGAGCAGTACTTC.

The rearrangement links TRBV5-3 to TRBJ1-2; D is possibly TRBD1 (5 bases). TRBV5-3 is labeled an ORF, and its function is uncertain. The CDR3 length is 15 residues. Trimming left V 0 bases short and J 4 bases short, with 13 bases between. The CDR3 DNA sequence: TGTGCCAGAAGCTTGGCCAGGGAAATAGGCTATGGCTACACCTTC. Protein: CARSLAREIGYGYTF.

This clone was detected only a few times. The V and J genes are TRBV6-1 and TRBJ1-3, with D perhaps matching TRBD1 (5 bases). This CDR3 has 15 amino acids. The germline V and J ends were trimmed by 7 bases and 0 bases, with 13 bases remaining between them. Looked up from germline, CDR1 is MNHNS and CDR2 is SASEGT. CDR3 protein: CASMTDPFSGNTIYF. CDR3 coding DNA: TGTGCCAGCATGACAGACCCGTTCTCTGGAAACACCATATATTTT.

The chain is built from TRBV19 and TRBJ1-2, with no clear D. Trimming removed 7 bases at V and 6 bases at J, with 18 bases between. Per the germline V gene, CDR1 is LNHDA and CDR2 is SQIVND (reference sequence). There are 14 residues in the CDR3. The CDR3, as DNA: TGTGCCAGTACCGTGCAGGTTGACGGGGATGGCTACACCTTC. Its translation is CASTVQVDGDGYTF.

A single count supports this clone. Other DNA sequences in this sample translate to the same CDR3. This chain uses TRBV5-6 with TRBJ2-3, with 10 bases lining up with TRBD2. The V and J ends lost 4 bases and 2 bases, in that order; junction bases with no gene match: 7. Germline CDR1 reads SGHDT; CDR2 reads YYEEEE. This CDR3 region has 16 residues. The CDR3, as DNA: TGTGCCAGCAGCCTGCCTAGCGGGGGCATCACAGATACGCAGTATTTT. Amino acids: CASSLPSGGITDTQYF.

V and J are TRBV30 and TRBJ2-7; TRBD1 aligns across 9 bases. The CDR3 spans 15 residues. Trimming at V came to 2 bases and at J to 2 bases, leaving 7 bases not matched to a gene. Germline CDR1 GTSNPN, CDR2 SVGIG (reference sequence). Here the CDR3 reads CAWSSGQGGPYEQYF. Here the CDR3 DNA reads TGTGCCTGGAGTTCGGGACAGGGAGGCCCCTACGAGCAGTACTTC.

The sample holds a few counts of this clone. The CDR3 nucleotides are TGTGCCAGCAGTTTCGGAGGGCAGGATACGCAGTATTTT. It translates to CASSFGGQDTQYF. The genes are TRBV28 and TRBJ2-3; weak D call: TRBD2 (6 bases). Trimming pared 3 bases from V and 6 bases from J, leaving 10 bases between. The CDR3 loop spans 13 amino acids. The germline CDR1 and CDR2 sequences are MDHEN and SYDVKM.

The chain uses TRBV27 and TRBJ2-2; 8 bases map to TRBD1. The germline gives CDR1 MNHEY, CDR2 SMNVEV (reference sequence). The CDR3 contains 16 residues. The trim removed 1 base at V and 0 bases at J, leaving 1 base unmatched. The CDR3, as DNA: TGTGCCAGCAGTTTATTGGGACAGGCGAACACCGGGGAGCTGTTTTTT. It translates to CASSLLGQANTGELFF.

The rearrangement joins TRBV11-2 to TRBJ2-1; 8 nucleotides align to TRBD1. The germline CDR1 and CDR2 sequences are SGHAT and FQNNGV. J lost 7 bases, V lost 4 bases, and 9 bases had no gene match. This CDR3 is built from 15 residues. This CDR3 is CASSSRTGFMNEQFF. The DNA of the CDR3 is TGTGCCAGCAGCTCTCGGACAGGGTTTATGAATGAGCAGTTCTTC.

Notes on this clone: The junction shows a germline mismatch at one end, possibly a read error. V and J are TRBV28 and TRBJ2-1, with 10 bases fitting TRBD2. Germline assignment: CDR1 MDHEN and CDR2 SYDVKM. The CDR3 contains 19 residues. The CDR3 reads CASSLYAPPTSGMYNEQFF. The CDR3, as DNA: TGTGCCAGCAGCTTATACGCCCCCCCTACTAGCGGGATGTACAATGAGCAGTTCTTC.

The chain combines TRBV29-1 with TRBJ2-7, with 8 bases fitting TRBD2. Germline-derived CDR1 and CDR2 are SQVTM and ANQGSEA. Trimming took 6 bases from V and 0 from J; bases not matched to a gene: 1. The CDR3 sequence is 12 residues long. The CDR3 DNA reads TGCAGCGTCGGGACTAGCTCCTACGAGCAGTACTTC. Its translation: CSVGTSSYEQYF.

This clone was recorded a few times. The chain has TRBV5-4 and TRBJ1-1; 7 bases fit TRBD1. Germline trimming cut 4 bases from V and 0 bases from J; bases unmatched to any gene: 3. Germline values: CDR1 SGHNT, CDR2 YYREEE (reference sequence). This CDR3 region has 14 residues. The CDR3 DNA follows: TGTGCCAGCAGCCGGGACAGTATGAACACTGAAGCTTTCTTT. Translation gives CASSRDSMNTEAFF.

CDR3 in DNA: TGTGCCAGCAGTTTATCGGGGGGGCCTGAAGCTTTCTTT. This translates into CASSLSGGPEAFF. V gene TRBV27 combines with J gene TRBJ1-1; TRBD1 might be the D (6 bases). The CDR3 consists of 13 residues. V shed 0 bases and J shed 6 bases, with 8 bases lying between them. Looked up from germline, CDR1 is MNHEY and CDR2 is SMNVEV (reference sequence).

The chain has TRBV13 and TRBJ2-7; TRBD1 matches 8 bases. V trimming: 5 bases; J trimming: 4 bases; junction bases outside the gene matches: 7. The CDR3 has 14 amino acids. Germline V lookup: CDR1 PRHDT, CDR2 FYEKMQ (reference sequence). Here the CDR3 reads CASSKTGDGYEQYF. The CDR3 bases are TGTGCCAGCAGCAAGACAGGGGATGGATACGAGCAGTACTTC.